This entry lists 27 T cell receptor beta chains sequenced from one sample in a study of T-cell memory formation after mild COVID-19. Using its own MiXCR run on the 5' RACE reads, TCRdb lists one record per CDR3 protein. Of more than 400,000 distinct CDR3 sequences listed, roughly 18% are singletons. The source material was PBMCs or a T cell subset sorted from them (not recorded which). Source of these receptors: an adult woman who had mild COVID-19 (a few samples of this study predate the infection). Cell type and time point are not known.

This chain uses TRBV6-6 with TRBJ2-7; no definite D call. Germline CDR1 MNHNY, CDR2 SVGAGI (reference sequence). The ends were cut back, 7 bases at V and 7 bases at J, with 14 bases in the middle. The CDR3 sequence is 12 residues long. The CDR3 region is CASTGPMEEQYF. CDR3 coding DNA: TGTGCCAGCACCGGTCCAATGGAGGAGCAGTACTTC.

This chain connects TRBV7-6 to TRBJ2-5; 8 nucleotides line up with TRBD2. Looked up from germline, CDR1 is SGHVS and CDR2 is FNYEAQ. This CDR3 spans 15 amino acids. V shed 3 bases and J 5 bases; nucleotides not matched to a gene: 8. CDR3 sequence reads: CASSLPGGPEETQYF. The CDR3 nucleotides read TGTGCCAGCAGCTTGCCGGGAGGGCCAGAGGAGACCCAGTACTTC.

V usage is TRBV18 and J usage is TRBJ2-5; TRBD2 agrees at 9 bases. The trim removed 0 bases at V and 5 bases at J, leaving 10 bases unmatched. CDR3 length: 17 amino acids. Germline-derived CDR1 and CDR2 are KGHSH and LQKENI. DNA for the CDR3: TGTGCCAGCTCACCACCGTCAAGCGGGAGGCCCGGGGAGACCCAGTACTTC. Protein product: CASSPPSSGRPGETQYF. The variable domain in full, completed from reference TRBV18 and TRBJ2-5, reads NAGVMQNPRHLVRRRGQEARLRCSPMKGHSHVYWYRQLPEEGLKFMVYLQKENIIDESGMPKERFSAEFPKEGPSILRIQQVVRGDSAAYFCASSPPSSGRPGETQYFGPGTRLLVL.

DNA for the CDR3: TGTGCCAGCAGCTCAGCAGGGTGGGGCACTGAAGCTTTCTTT. It is translated as CASSSAGWGTEAFF. V and J are TRBV7-9 and TRBJ1-1, with D maybe TRBD1 (5 bases). The CDR3 is made up of 14 amino acids. The germline V gene has CDR1 SEHNR and CDR2 FQNEAQ (reference sequence). Trimming stripped 4 bases from V and 4 bases from J, with 13 bases between.

V gene TRBV3-1 combines with J gene TRBJ1-1; unclear D gene. Trimming took off 6 bases at V and 6 bases at J, with 8 bases between the two ends. Per germline, CDR1 LGHDT and CDR2 YNNKEL (reference sequence). The CDR3 has 11 amino acids. CDR3 protein: CASRVGSEAFF. The CDR3 DNA sequence: TGTGCCAGCAGGGTCGGCTCTGAAGCTTTCTTT.

Details on this clonotype: The germline gene is not matched at one end of the junction; a read error may be the cause. V is TRBV6-1 and J is TRBJ1-5; 7 nucleotides agree with TRBD1. Germline lookup yields CDR1 MNHNS and CDR2 SASEGT. CDR3 length: 14 amino acids. The CDR3 reads CARSEGAGGQPQHF. The CDR3 DNA reads as TGTGCCAGAAGTGAAGGGGCAGGGGGACAGCCCCAGCATTTT.

The CDR3 DNA reads TGTGCCAGCAGCGTAGGGCCCTCTAGAGGCAGTAATGAGCAGTTCTTC. This sequence encodes CASSVGPSRGSNEQFF. This chain connects TRBV9 to TRBJ2-1; D uncertain. V lost 0 bases and J 7 bases, leaving 17 bases between the germline ends. Germline assignment: CDR1 SGDLS and CDR2 YYNGEE. The CDR3 consists of 16 residues. Drawing the rest from reference TRBV9 and TRBJ2-1, the complete variable domain is DSGVTQTPKHLITATGQRVTLRCSPRSGDLSVYWYQQSLDQGLQFLIQYYNGEERAKGNILERFSAQQFPDLHSELNLSSLELGDSALYFCASSVGPSRGSNEQFFGPGTRLTVL.

This rearrangement joins TRBV27 to TRBJ1-1; TRBD1 is a possible D gene (5 bases). The germline V gene encodes CDR1 MNHEY and CDR2 SMNVEV (reference sequence). The CDR3 has 13 amino acids. Trimming took 6 bases from V and 2 from J, leaving 10 bases between them. The CDR3 is CASRDTGNTEAFF. CDR3 DNA: TGTGCCAGCAGGGACACGGGTAACACTGAAGCTTTCTTT.

This clonotype came up a few times. The rearrangement joins TRBV7-9 to TRBJ2-5; the match to TRBD1 covers 12 bases. This CDR3 has 15 amino acids. Looked up from germline, CDR1 is SEHNR and CDR2 is FQNEAQ (reference sequence). V shed 3 bases, J shed 5 bases, and the junction held 4 bases outside the gene matches. The CDR3 DNA reads as TGTGCCAGCAGCTTCGGGACAGGGGGCAGGGAGACCCAGTACTTC. Its protein is CASSFGTGGRETQYF.

This clonotype turned up a few times. V and J are TRBV12-3 or TRBV12-4 and TRBJ2-1, with 11 bases identical to TRBD2. CDR3 length: 15 amino acids. V dropped 1 base and J dropped 5; count of bases not matched to a gene: 1. Written as DNA, the CDR3 is TGTGCCAGCAGTTTAGTAGCGGGAGGGAACAATGAGCAGTTCTTC. Translating it yields CASSLVAGGNNEQFF.

This clonotype was observed at least ten times. The chain couples TRBV9 to TRBJ2-7; 10 bases line up with TRBD2. The CDR3 consists of 15 residues. V lost 3 bases to trimming and J lost 2 bases; unmatched junction nucleotides: 5. In germline, CDR1 is SGDLS, CDR2 YYNGEE. The CDR3, as DNA: TGTGCCAGCAGCGGGGGGACTAGCGCGACCTACGAGCAGTACTTC. Translated: CASSGGTSATYEQYF.

This clonotype was seen a handful of times. The chain uses TRBV7-9 and TRBJ2-7; TRBD2 matches at 12 bases. The CDR3 loop spans 14 amino acids. V shed 5 bases and J 6 bases; nucleotides not matched to a gene: 5. Germline CDR1 is SEHNR and CDR2 is FQNEAQ (reference sequence). CDR3 nucleotides: TGTGCCAGCAGCCCTAGCGGGAGGGCCTCCGAGCAGTACTTC. It is translated as CASSPSGRASEQYF.

The genes are TRBV29-1 and TRBJ1-1, with a weak D call TRBD1 (6 bases). The CDR3 length is 13 residues. The germline CDR1 and CDR2 sequences are SQVTM and ANQGSEA. V lost 4 bases to trimming and J lost 0 bases, with 9 bases between them. CDR3 nucleotide sequence: TGCAGCGTTGCGGGACACTTGAACACTGAAGCTTTCTTT. Its translation: CSVAGHLNTEAFF.

Only a few counts were recorded for this clonotype. The chain couples TRBV29-1 to TRBJ1-3, with D unclear. Looked up from germline, CDR1 is SQVTM and CDR2 is ANQGSEA. There are 11 residues in the CDR3. Trimming stripped 5 bases from V and 7 bases from J, with 9 bases between. The CDR3 loop reads CSVFRRNTIYF. The DNA for the CDR3 is TGCAGCGTTTTCCGACGGAACACCATATATTTT.

This clonotype was found a few times. The chain uses TRBV10-3 and TRBJ2-1; 9 bases line up with TRBD1. V gave up 6 bases and J gave up 0 bases; unmatched junction bases: 6. The CDR3 loop spans 16 amino acids. Per germline, CDR1 ENHRY and CDR2 SYGVKD. The CDR3 DNA reads as TGTGCCATCAGGGACACAGGGGGCAGCTCCTACAATGAGCAGTTCTTC. The encoded protein is CAIRDTGGSSYNEQFF.

In its sample, this clonotype was seen a few times. V gene TRBV15 combines with J gene TRBJ2-1; weak D call: TRBD2 (5 bases). V gave up 3 bases and J gave up 9 bases, with 9 bases separating them. The CDR3 totals 12 residues. The germline V gene encodes CDR1 LNHNV and CDR2 YYDKDF (reference sequence). The CDR3 spells CATSSDYGEQFF. CDR3 sequence (DNA): TGTGCCACCAGCAGTGACTACGGTGAGCAGTTCTTC.

The chain combines TRBV9 with TRBJ2-7, with 8 bases that match TRBD1. This CDR3 region has 16 residues. V lost 3 bases to trimming and J lost 0 bases; unmatched junction nucleotides: 8. From germline, CDR1 is SGDLS and CDR2 YYNGEE. The DNA of the CDR3 is TGTGCCAGCAGCGCAGGTGCCGGGACAGGCTCCTACGAGCAGTACTTC. It translates to CASSAGAGTGSYEQYF.

This chain joins TRBV9 and TRBJ2-4; 8 positions match TRBD1. The length of the CDR3 is 19 residues. Germline trimming cut 0 bases from V and 0 bases from J; bases unmatched to any gene: 11. Germline lookup yields CDR1 SGDLS and CDR2 YYNGEE. In DNA form, the CDR3 reads TGTGCCAGCAGCGTAGAGGGGACAGGACAAGCTATAGCCAAAAACATTCAGTACTTC. It translates to CASSVEGTGQAIAKNIQYF.

Ten or more counts support this clonotype. The chain joins TRBV18 to TRBJ2-4; maybe TRBD2 (6 bases). In germline, CDR1 is KGHSH, CDR2 LQKENI. This CDR3 region has 16 residues. The V end was cut by 3 bases, the J end by 2 bases, with 14 bases between. Here the CDR3 reads CASSPATGGTKNIQYF. The CDR3 DNA follows: TGTGCCAGCTCACCTGCAACCGGGGGAACCAAAAACATTCAGTACTTC. Drawing the rest from reference TRBV18 and TRBJ2-4, the complete variable domain is NAGVMQNPRHLVRRRGQEARLRCSPMKGHSHVYWYRQLPEEGLKFMVYLQKENIIDESGMPKERFSAEFPKEGPSILRIQQVVRGDSAAYFCASSPATGGTKNIQYFGAGTRLSVL.

This clonotype was seen at least ten times. This rearrangement joins TRBV7-9 to TRBJ2-7, with no clear D. The length of the CDR3 is 11 residues. Trimming left V 1 base short and J 5 bases short, with 3 bases between. The germline V gene encodes CDR1 SEHNR and CDR2 FQNEAQ (reference sequence). For the CDR3, the DNA is TGTGCCAGCAGCTTAGAGAACGAGCAGTACTTC. This sequence encodes CASSLENEQYF.

V is TRBV20-1 and J is TRBJ2-5; either TRBD1 or TRBD2 may fit D (5 bases each). The V and J ends lost 0 bases and 5 bases respectively, with 13 bases between them. The germline V gene has CDR1 DFQATT and CDR2 SNEGSKA (reference sequence). This CDR3 contains 14 residues. CDR3 in amino acids: CSARDRTWGETQYF. The CDR3 bases are TGCAGTGCTAGAGATCGTACTTGGGGGGAGACCCAGTACTTC.

This clonotype appeared a few times. This chain uses TRBV29-1 with TRBJ2-7; the D gene could be TRBD1 or TRBD2 (5 bases each). The CDR3 contains 16 residues. CDR1 SQVTM and CDR2 ANQGSEA come from the germline V gene. With 1 base removed from V and 2 bases from J, the gap between germline ends came to 18 bases. The CDR3 protein is CSVEGELEGTPYEQYF. For the CDR3, the DNA is TGCAGCGTTGAAGGGGAACTCGAGGGGACCCCCTACGAGCAGTACTTC.

In its sample, this clonotype was seen many times. J is TRBJ1-1 and V is TRBV5-1; D not resolved. The V end lost 0 bases, the J end lost 8 bases, and 11 bases lay between the germline ends. Germline CDR1 and CDR2: SGHRS and YFSETQ. The CDR3 loop spans 13 amino acids. The CDR3 DNA reads TGCGCCAGCAGCTTGGAGGCCCGGACCGAAGCTTTCTTT. This codes for CASSLEARTEAFF.

The chain recombines TRBV18 with TRBJ1-1, with D possibly TRBD1 on 6 matching bases. Trimming cost V 2 bases and J 7 bases, with 14 bases left between them. The V gene's germline CDR1 is KGHSH and CDR2 LQKENI. There are 14 residues in the CDR3. The CDR3 bases are TGTGCCAGCTCACCAATAAGGGGGAGCGGTGAAGCTTTCTTT. Residues: CASSPIRGSGEAFF.

This clonotype was picked up many times. This chain's CDR3 is CASSPIRRRGGPYEQFF. CDR3 bases: TGTGCCAGCAGCCCAATCAGGCGGCGGGGGGGCCCCTATGAGCAGTTCTTC. This chain joins TRBV11-2 and TRBJ2-1, with TRBD2 identical over 9 bases. The length of the CDR3 is 17 residues. V gave up 5 bases and J gave up 8 bases; unmatched junction bases: 16. Per germline, CDR1 SGHAT and CDR2 FQNNGV. Full variable domain (remainder filled in from reference TRBV11-2 and TRBJ2-1): EAGVAQSPRYKIIEKRQSVAFWCNPISGHATLYWYQQILGQGPKLLIQFQNNGVVDDSQLPKDRFSAERLKGVDSTLKIQPAKLEDSAVYLCASSPIRRRGGPYEQFFGPGTRLTVL.

This clonotype was picked up a small number of times. This chain links TRBV4-1 with TRBJ1-2, with a weak D call TRBD1 (6 bases). V shed 0 bases and J shed 8 bases, with 13 bases lying between them. The CDR3 sequence is 14 residues long. Per germline, CDR1 MGHRA and CDR2 YSYEKL. The CDR3 loop reads CASSQDRGGGGYTF. The CDR3 coding sequence is TGCGCCAGCAGCCAAGATCGAGGAGGGGGAGGCTACACCTTC.

CDR3 nucleotide sequence: TGTGCCAGCAGTTACCAGGCGGGGAGGGCTTACGAGCAGTACTTC. Its protein product is CASSYQAGRAYEQYF. V usage is TRBV6-5 and J usage is TRBJ2-7, with 7 bases lining up with TRBD2. This CDR3 comprises 15 residues. Per germline, CDR1 MNHEY and CDR2 SVGAGI. The junction had 8 bases not matched to a gene; V was cut back by 2 bases and J by 4 bases.